The 15 T cell receptor beta chains presented below share a single source sample, sequenced in a study of shared clonotypes between healthy human individuals. The method was immunoSEQ multiplex PCR; TCRdb's version includes in-frame clones alone and lacks a portion of them. This table has some 1.5 million clones, approximately 98% appearing once. The sample comprised naive CD4+ T cells sorted from blood. Specified subset: CD45RA+ positively selected. The receptors come from a man aged 25-40 years in good health.

The chain has TRBV28 and TRBJ1-4; D gene ambiguous. Trimming took off 5 bases at V and 8 bases at J, with 18 bases between the two ends. This CDR3 contains 15 residues. CDR1 MDHEN and CDR2 SYDVKM come from the germline V gene. The chain's CDR3 is CASSIRRIGSEKLFF. The CDR3 region has the DNA TGTGCCAGCAGTATACGGAGAATTGGAAGCGAAAAACTGTTTTTT.

This clone is a singleton in its sample. The chain is built from TRBV27 and TRBJ2-3, with D unresolved. There are 15 residues in the CDR3. The germline V gene has CDR1 MNHEY and CDR2 SMNVEV (reference sequence). The germline V and J ends were trimmed by 5 bases and 1 base, with 13 bases remaining between them. This chain's CDR3 is CASSPTRAGTDTQYF. Here the CDR3 DNA reads TGTGCCAGCAGTCCCACTCGGGCCGGCACAGATACGCAGTATTTT.

The chain has TRBV19 and TRBJ2-5; TRBD1 agrees at 9 bases. The CDR3 consists of 15 residues. J gave up 4 bases and V 5 bases, and 8 bases lay outside the gene matches. Germline CDR1 and CDR2: LNHDA and SQIVND (reference sequence). For the CDR3, the DNA is TGTGCCAGTAGTCCCCGGACAGGGGTTGGAGAGACCCAGTACTTC. This sequence encodes CASSPRTGVGETQYF.

J is TRBJ2-7 and V is TRBV11-3; D possibly uses TRBD1 or TRBD2 (5 bases each). CDR3 length: 14 amino acids. From germline, CDR1 is SGHNT and CDR2 YENEEA. Trimming pared 5 bases from V and 0 bases from J, leaving 11 bases between. The CDR3 DNA follows: TGTGCCAGCAGCGTTAGTGGGGGCTCCTACGAGCAGTACTTC. This encodes CASSVSGGSYEQYF.

The chain links TRBV7-2 to TRBJ2-3; 7 bases line up with TRBD1. V lost 5 bases and J lost 1; bases outside the gene matches: 6. Germline values: CDR1 SGHTA, CDR2 FQGNSA. This CDR3 is 15 amino acids long. CDR3 sequence: CASSRQGSGTDTQYF. The CDR3 nucleotides are TGTGCCAGCAGCCGACAGGGTTCTGGCACAGATACGCAGTATTTT.

The rearrangement uses TRBV25-1 and TRBJ2-5; the D call may be TRBD1 or TRBD2 (5 bases each). V shed 1 base and J shed 4 bases, with 13 bases lying between them. From germline, CDR1 is MGHDK and CDR2 SYGVNS. The CDR3 has 15 residues. CDR3 amino acids: CASSEWGNLGETQYF. CDR3 nucleotide sequence: TGTGCCAGCAGTGAATGGGGGAATTTGGGAGAGACCCAGTACTTC.

As DNA, the CDR3 is TGTGCCACCAGCAGAGCAGGGGGACACCCTTTCTCCCAGCATTTT. Amino acids: CATSRAGGHPFSQHF. The chain recombines TRBV15 with TRBJ1-5, with TRBD1 matching over 7 bases. V was pared by 1 base and J by 11 bases, with 11 bases of the junction left unmatched. The CDR3 covers 15 residues. CDR1 is LNHNV and CDR2 is YYDKDF in the germline V gene (reference sequence).

V and J are TRBV6-4 and TRBJ2-7; D possibly corresponds to TRBD1 (5 bases). The CDR3 contains 13 residues. V shed 4 bases and J shed 9 bases, with 16 bases lying between them. Germline assignment: CDR1 MRHNA and CDR2 SNTAGT. CDR3 in DNA: TGTGCCAGCAGTGCGGGTTTAGGGGCTACGCAGTACTTC. This encodes CASSAGLGATQYF.

The J gene is TRBJ1-2, the V gene TRBV15; the D is unclear. This CDR3 comprises 13 residues. With 4 bases removed from V and 10 bases from J, the gap between germline ends came to 16 bases. The V gene's germline CDR1 is LNHNV and CDR2 YYDKDF (reference sequence). CDR3 DNA: TGTGCCACCAGCACAACCCAGGCAGGATACTACACCTTC. Its protein is CATSTTQAGYYTF.

The rearrangement uses TRBV29-1 and TRBJ1-3; 7 positions match TRBD1. This CDR3 has 14 residues. In germline, CDR1 is SQVTM, CDR2 ANQGSEA. Unmatched junction bases numbered 4, after V lost 4 bases and J lost 1 base. The CDR3 sequence: CSVGTGFSGNTIYF. The CDR3 coding sequence is TGCAGCGTTGGGACAGGCTTTTCTGGAAACACCATATATTTT. Variable domain in full (rest from reference TRBV29-1 and TRBJ1-3): SAVISQKPSRDICQRGTSLTIQCQVDSQVTMMFWYRQQPGQSLTLIATANQGSEATYESGFVIDKFPISRPNLTFSTLTVSNMSPEDSSIYLCSVGTGFSGNTIYFGEGSWLTVV.

Here the CDR3 reads CASSGTSGRRVTDTQYF. CDR3 bases: TGTGCCAGCAGTGGGACTAGCGGGAGAAGGGTCACAGATACGCAGTATTTT. This chain links TRBV2 with TRBJ2-3; TRBD2 matches 13 bases. Germline V gene data show CDR1 as SNHLY and CDR2 as FYNNEI. V lost 4 bases to trimming and J lost 2 bases; unmatched junction nucleotides: 6. The CDR3 has 17 amino acids.

The sample holds one count of this clone. This chain connects TRBV5-1 to TRBJ2-2; 7 bases are a match to TRBD1. CDR3 size: 14 residues. Germline loops: CDR1 SGHRS, CDR2 YFSETQ. The V and J ends lost 4 bases and 6 bases, in that order; junction bases with no gene match: 6. Here the CDR3 DNA reads TGCGCCAGCAGCCCAGCCGGGACAGCCGGGGAGCTGTTTTTT. It encodes CASSPAGTAGELFF.

The V and J genes are TRBV5-4 and TRBJ2-1; 8 nucleotides agree with TRBD2. The germline CDR1 and CDR2 sequences are SGHNT and YYREEE (reference sequence). This CDR3 has 14 amino acids. The ends lost 5 bases at V and 10 bases at J; junction bases unmatched: 11. The CDR3 nucleotides read TGTGCCAGCAGGCGAAAAGGACTAGCTGGGGAGCAGTTCTTC. It codes for CASRRKGLAGEQFF. The entire variable domain, with the rest obtained from reference TRBV5-4 and TRBJ2-1, is as follows: ETGVTQSPTHLIKTRGQQVTLRCSSQSGHNTVSWYQQALGQGPQFIFQYYREEENGRGNFPPRFSGLQFPNYSSELNVNALELDDSALYLCASRRKGLAGEQFFGPGTRLTVL.

This chain uses TRBV5-4 with TRBJ2-1, with D perhaps TRBD2 (5 bases). The germline V gene has CDR1 SGHNT and CDR2 YYREEE (reference sequence). Trimming took 4 bases from V and 7 from J, leaving 12 bases between them. This CDR3 comprises 13 residues. The CDR3 nucleotides read TGTGCCAGCAGCCCCTCTAGCCAGAATGAGCAGTTCTTC. This gives the protein CASSPSSQNEQFF.

The chain links TRBV28 to TRBJ1-5, with 9 bases identical to TRBD1. The V gene's germline CDR1 is MDHEN and CDR2 SYDVKM. After removal of 3 bases from V and 3 bases from J, the junction contained 3 bases not matched to a gene. This CDR3 has 15 amino acids. Written as DNA, the CDR3 is TGTGCCAGCAGTTTGTGGGACAGGGACAATCAGCCCCAGCATTTT. Translation: CASSLWDRDNQPQHF.